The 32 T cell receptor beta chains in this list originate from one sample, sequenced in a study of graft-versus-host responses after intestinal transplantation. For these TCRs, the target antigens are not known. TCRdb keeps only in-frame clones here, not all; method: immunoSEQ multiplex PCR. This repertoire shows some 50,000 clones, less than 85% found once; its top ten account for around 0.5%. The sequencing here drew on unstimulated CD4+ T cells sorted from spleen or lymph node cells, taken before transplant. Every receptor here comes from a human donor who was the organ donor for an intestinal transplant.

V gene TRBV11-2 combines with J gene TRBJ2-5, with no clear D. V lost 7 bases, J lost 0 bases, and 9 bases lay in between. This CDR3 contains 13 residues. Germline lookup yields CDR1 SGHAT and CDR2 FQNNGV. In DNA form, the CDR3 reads TGTGCCAGCACCTGGATGGACCAAGAGACCCAGTACTTC. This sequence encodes CASTWMDQETQYF. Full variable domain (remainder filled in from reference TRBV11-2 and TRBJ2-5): EAGVAQSPRYKIIEKRQSVAFWCNPISGHATLYWYQQILGQGPKLLIQFQNNGVVDDSQLPKDRFSAERLKGVDSTLKIQPAKLEDSAVYLCASTWMDQETQYFGPGTRLLVL.

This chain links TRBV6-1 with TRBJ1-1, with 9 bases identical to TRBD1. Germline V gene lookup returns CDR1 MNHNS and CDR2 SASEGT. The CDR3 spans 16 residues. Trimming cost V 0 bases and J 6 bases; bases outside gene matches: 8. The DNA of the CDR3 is TGTGCCAGCAGTGAAGCGCTGGGGACAGGGAGGGCTGAAGCTTTCTTT. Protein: CASSEALGTGRAEAFF.

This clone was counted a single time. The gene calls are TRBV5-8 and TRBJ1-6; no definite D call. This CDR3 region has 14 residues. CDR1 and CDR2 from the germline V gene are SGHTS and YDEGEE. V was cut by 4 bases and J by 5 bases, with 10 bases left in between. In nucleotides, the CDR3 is TGTGCCAGCAGCCTAAGGACGGATAATTCACCCCTCCACTTT. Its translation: CASSLRTDNSPLHF.

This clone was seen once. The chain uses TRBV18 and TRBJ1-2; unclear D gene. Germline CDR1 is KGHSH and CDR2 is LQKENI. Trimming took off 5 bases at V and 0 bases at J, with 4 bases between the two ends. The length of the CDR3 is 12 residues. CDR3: CASSSPNYGYTF. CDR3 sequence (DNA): TGTGCCAGCTCATCCCCTAACTATGGCTACACCTTC. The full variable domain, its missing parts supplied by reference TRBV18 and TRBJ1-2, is NAGVMQNPRHLVRRRGQEARLRCSPMKGHSHVYWYRQLPEEGLKFMVYLQKENIIDESGMPKERFSAEFPKEGPSILRIQQVVRGDSAAYFCASSSPNYGYTFGSGTRLTVV.

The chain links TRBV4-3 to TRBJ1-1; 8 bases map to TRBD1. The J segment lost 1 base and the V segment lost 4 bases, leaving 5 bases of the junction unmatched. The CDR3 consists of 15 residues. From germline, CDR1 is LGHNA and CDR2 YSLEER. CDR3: CASSLYGTGNTEAFF. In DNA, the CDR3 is TGCGCCAGCAGCCTATACGGGACAGGGAACACTGAAGCTTTCTTT.

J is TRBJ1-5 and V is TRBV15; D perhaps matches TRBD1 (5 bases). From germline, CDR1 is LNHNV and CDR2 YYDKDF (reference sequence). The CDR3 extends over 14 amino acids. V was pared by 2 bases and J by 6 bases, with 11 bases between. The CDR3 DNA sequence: TGTGCCACCAGCAGACCCAGCGGGGGTCAGCCCCAGCATTTT. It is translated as CATSRPSGGQPQHF.

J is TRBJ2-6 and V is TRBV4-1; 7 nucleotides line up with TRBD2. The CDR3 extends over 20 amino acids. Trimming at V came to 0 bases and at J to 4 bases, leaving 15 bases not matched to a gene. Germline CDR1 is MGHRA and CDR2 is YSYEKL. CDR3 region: CASSQDEWRGLAVGANVLTF. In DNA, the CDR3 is TGCGCCAGCAGCCAAGATGAATGGAGGGGCCTAGCGGTCGGGGCCAACGTCCTGACTTTC.

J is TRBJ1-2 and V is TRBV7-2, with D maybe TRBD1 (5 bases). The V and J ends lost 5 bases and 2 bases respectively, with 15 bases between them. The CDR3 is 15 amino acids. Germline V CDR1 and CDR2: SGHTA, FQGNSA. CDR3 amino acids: CASSPKRGMNYGYTF. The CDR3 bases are TGTGCCAGCAGCCCAAAGAGGGGCATGAACTATGGCTACACCTTC.

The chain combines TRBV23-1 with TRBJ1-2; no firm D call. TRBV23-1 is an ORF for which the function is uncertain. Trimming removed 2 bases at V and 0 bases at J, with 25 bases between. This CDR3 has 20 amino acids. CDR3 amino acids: CASSQRIGIGPRISNYGYTF. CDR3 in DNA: TGCGCCAGCAGTCAAAGGATAGGGATCGGACCCCGAATATCTAACTATGGCTACACCTTC.

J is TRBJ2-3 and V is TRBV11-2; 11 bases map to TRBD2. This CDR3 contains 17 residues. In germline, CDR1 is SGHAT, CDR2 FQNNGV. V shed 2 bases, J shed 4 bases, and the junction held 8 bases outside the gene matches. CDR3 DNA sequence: TGTGCCAGCAGCTTACGATCCTATAGCGGGGGGGCAGATACGCAGTATTTT. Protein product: CASSLRSYSGGADTQYF.

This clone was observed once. CDR3 residues: CASSIPQTSGGWDTQYF. Here the CDR3 DNA reads TGTGCCAGTAGTATACCCCAAACTAGCGGGGGCTGGGATACGCAGTATTTT. The chain combines TRBV19 with TRBJ2-3; 11 bases line up with TRBD2. The CDR3 contains 17 residues. V gave up 2 bases and J gave up 6 bases; unmatched junction bases: 10. Per the germline V gene, CDR1 is LNHDA and CDR2 is SQIVND (reference sequence).

This CDR3 is CASSLGYEQYF. The CDR3 nucleotides read TGTGCCAGCAGCTTGGGCTACGAGCAGTACTTC. This chain connects TRBV5-6 to TRBJ2-7; D is undetermined. CDR1 is SGHDT and CDR2 is YYEEEE in the germline V gene. The V end was cut by 0 bases, the J end by 3 bases, with 1 base between. This CDR3 contains 11 residues.

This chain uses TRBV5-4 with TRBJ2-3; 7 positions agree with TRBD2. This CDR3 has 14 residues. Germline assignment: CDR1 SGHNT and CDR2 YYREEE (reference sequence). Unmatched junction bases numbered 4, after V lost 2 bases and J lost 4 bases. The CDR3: CASSFRLAADTQYF. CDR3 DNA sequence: TGTGCCAGCAGCTTCCGACTAGCCGCAGATACGCAGTATTTT.

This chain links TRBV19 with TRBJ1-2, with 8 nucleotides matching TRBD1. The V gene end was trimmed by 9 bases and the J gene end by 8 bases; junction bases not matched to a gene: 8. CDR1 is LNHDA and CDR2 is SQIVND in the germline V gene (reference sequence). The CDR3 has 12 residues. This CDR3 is CASSDRVEGYTF. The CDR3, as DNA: TGTGCCAGCTCGGACAGGGTAGAAGGCTACACCTTC.

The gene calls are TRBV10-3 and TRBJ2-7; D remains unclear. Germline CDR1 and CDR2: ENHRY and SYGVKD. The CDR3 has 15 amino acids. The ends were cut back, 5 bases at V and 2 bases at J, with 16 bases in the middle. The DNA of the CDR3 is TGTGCCATCAGTCCCTCTGGCGGTGGCCCCTACGAGCAGTACTTC. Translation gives CAISPSGGGPYEQYF.

Here the CDR3 DNA reads TGTGCCAGTAGTAATGTACGGGGGGGCTCCTACAATGAGCAGTTCTTC. Protein: CASSNVRGGSYNEQFF. The genes are TRBV19 and TRBJ2-1, with 8 bases fitting TRBD2. Germline values: CDR1 LNHDA, CDR2 SQIVND (reference sequence). V dropped 4 bases and J dropped 0; count of bases not matched to a gene: 5. This CDR3 is built from 16 residues.

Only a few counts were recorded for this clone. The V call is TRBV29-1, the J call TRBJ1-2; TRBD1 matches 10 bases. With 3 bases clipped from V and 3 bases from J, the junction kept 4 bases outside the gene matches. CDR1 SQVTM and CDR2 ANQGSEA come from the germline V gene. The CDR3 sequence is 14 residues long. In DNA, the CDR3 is TGCAGCGTTGAGGGGGGGACAGGGGACTATGGCTACACCTTC. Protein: CSVEGGTGDYGYTF.

CDR3 sequence: CASSAFGGDEQYF. The CDR3 DNA is TGTGCCAGCAGCGCCTTCGGGGGAGACGAGCAGTACTTC. The rearrangement joins TRBV5-4 to TRBJ2-7; tentatively, D is TRBD2 (6 bases). The CDR3 extends over 13 amino acids. Between the trimmed V and J ends, which lost 4 bases and 5 bases, there was a span of 13 bases. CDR1 and CDR2 (germline): SGHNT, YYREEE (reference sequence). Looking up the rest from reference TRBV5-4 and TRBJ2-7 gives the full variable domain: ETGVTQSPTHLIKTRGQQVTLRCSSQSGHNTVSWYQQALGQGPQFIFQYYREEENGRGNFPPRFSGLQFPNYSSELNVNALELDDSALYLCASSAFGGDEQYFGPGTRLTVT.

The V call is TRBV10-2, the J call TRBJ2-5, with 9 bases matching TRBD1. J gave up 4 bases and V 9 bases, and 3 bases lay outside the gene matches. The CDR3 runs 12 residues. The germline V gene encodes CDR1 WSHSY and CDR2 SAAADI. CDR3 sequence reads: CASLDRGETQYF. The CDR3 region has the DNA TGCGCCAGTCTGGACAGGGGAGAGACCCAGTACTTC.

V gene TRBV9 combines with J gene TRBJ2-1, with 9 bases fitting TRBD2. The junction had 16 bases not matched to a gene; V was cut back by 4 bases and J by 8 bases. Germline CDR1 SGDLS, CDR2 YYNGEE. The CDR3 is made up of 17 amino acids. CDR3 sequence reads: CASSSQWARGGPYEQFF. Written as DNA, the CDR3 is TGTGCCAGCAGCTCCCAGTGGGCGCGGGGGGGCCCGTATGAGCAGTTCTTC. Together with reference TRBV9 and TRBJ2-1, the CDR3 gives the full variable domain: DSGVTQTPKHLITATGQRVTLRCSPRSGDLSVYWYQQSLDQGLQFLIQYYNGEERAKGNILERFSAQQFPDLHSELNLSSLELGDSALYFCASSSQWARGGPYEQFFGPGTRLTVL.

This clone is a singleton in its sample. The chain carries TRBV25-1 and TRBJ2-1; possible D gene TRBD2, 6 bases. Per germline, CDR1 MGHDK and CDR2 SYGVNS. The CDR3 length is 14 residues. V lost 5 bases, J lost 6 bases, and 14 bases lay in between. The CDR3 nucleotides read TGTGCCAGCAGTCCAGTGGGAGGCGGCAATGAGCAGTTCTTC. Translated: CASSPVGGGNEQFF.

The CDR3 DNA follows: TGTGCCAGCAGCTTCAGCAGCGGGGGGATTAGCACAGATACGCAGTATTTT. Protein: CASSFSSGGISTDTQYF. V and J are TRBV6-4 and TRBJ2-3; 9 bases align to TRBD2. Germline V lookup: CDR1 MRHNA, CDR2 SNTAGT. The CDR3 has 17 residues. The trim removed 6 bases at V and 0 bases at J, leaving 10 bases unmatched.

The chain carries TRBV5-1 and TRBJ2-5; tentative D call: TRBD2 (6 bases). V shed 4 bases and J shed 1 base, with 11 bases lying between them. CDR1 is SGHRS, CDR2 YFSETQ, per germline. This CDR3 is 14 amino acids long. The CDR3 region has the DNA TGCGCCAGCAGCGTACCGGGACTCCAAGAGACCCAGTACTTC. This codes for CASSVPGLQETQYF. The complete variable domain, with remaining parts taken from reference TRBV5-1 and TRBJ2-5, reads KAGVTQTPRYLIKTRGQQVTLSCSPISGHRSVSWYQQTPGQGLQFLFEYFSETQRNKGNFPGRFSGRQFSNSRSEMNVSTLELGDSALYLCASSVPGLQETQYFGPGTRLLVL.

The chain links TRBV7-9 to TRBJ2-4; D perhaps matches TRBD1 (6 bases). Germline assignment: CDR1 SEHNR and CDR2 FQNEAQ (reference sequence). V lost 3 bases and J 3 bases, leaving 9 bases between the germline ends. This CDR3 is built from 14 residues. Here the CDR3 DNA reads TGTGCCAGCAGCTTGACAGGTAGCAAAAACATTCAGTACTTC. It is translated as CASSLTGSKNIQYF.

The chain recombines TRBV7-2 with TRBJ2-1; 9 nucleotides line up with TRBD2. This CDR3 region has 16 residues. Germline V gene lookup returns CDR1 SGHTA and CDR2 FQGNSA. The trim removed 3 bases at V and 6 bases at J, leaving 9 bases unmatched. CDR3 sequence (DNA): TGTGCCAGCAGCTTCTTAGCGGGAGTAGGGATCAATGAGCAGTTCTTC. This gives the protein CASSFLAGVGINEQFF.

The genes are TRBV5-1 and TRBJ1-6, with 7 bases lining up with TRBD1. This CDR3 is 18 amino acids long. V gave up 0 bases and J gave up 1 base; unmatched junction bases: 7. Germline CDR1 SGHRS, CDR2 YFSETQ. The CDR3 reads CASSLGNRGLSYNSPLHF. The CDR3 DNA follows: TGCGCCAGCAGCTTGGGAAACAGGGGTTTATCCTATAATTCACCCCTCCACTTT.

The CDR3 region is CASSITGTGYGEQYF. The CDR3 DNA sequence: TGTGCCAGTAGCATTACCGGGACTGGTTATGGGGAGCAGTACTTC. The chain joins TRBV19 to TRBJ2-7, with D possibly TRBD2 on 6 matching bases. Trimming cost V 6 bases and J 7 bases, with 22 bases left between them. Germline V gives CDR1 LNHDA, CDR2 SQIVND (reference sequence). This CDR3 is 15 amino acids long.

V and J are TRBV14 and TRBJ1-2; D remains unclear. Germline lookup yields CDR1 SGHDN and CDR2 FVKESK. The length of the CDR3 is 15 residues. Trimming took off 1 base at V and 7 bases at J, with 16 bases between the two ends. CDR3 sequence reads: CASSQVYQPWSGYTF. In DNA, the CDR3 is TGTGCCAGCAGCCAAGTTTACCAGCCTTGGTCTGGCTACACCTTC.

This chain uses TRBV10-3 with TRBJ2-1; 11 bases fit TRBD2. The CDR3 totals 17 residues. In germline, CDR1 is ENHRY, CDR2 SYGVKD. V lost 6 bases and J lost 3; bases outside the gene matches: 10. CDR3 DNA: TGTGCCATCAGGCAGGCCGGGCTAGCGGGGGGCTACAATGAGCAGTTCTTC. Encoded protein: CAIRQAGLAGGYNEQFF.

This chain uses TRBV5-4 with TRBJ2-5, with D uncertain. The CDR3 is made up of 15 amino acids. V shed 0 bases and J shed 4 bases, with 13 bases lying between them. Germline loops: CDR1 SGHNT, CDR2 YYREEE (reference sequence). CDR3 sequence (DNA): TGTGCCAGCAGCTTGGAGTCGATTTACCGAGAGACCCAGTACTTC. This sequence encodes CASSLESIYRETQYF.

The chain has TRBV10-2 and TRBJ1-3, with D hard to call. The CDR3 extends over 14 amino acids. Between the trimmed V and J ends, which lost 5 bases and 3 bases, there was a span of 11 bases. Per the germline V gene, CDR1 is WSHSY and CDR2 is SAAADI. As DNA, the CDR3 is TGCGCCAGCAGTCCAGGAGGGATTGGAAACACCATATATTTT. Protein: CASSPGGIGNTIYF.

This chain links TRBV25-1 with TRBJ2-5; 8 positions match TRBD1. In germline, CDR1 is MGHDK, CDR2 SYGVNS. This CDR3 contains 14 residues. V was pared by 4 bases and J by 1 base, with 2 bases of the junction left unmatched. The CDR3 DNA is TGTGCCAGCAGTGGGGGACAGGTCCAAGAGACCCAGTACTTC. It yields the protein CASSGGQVQETQYF.